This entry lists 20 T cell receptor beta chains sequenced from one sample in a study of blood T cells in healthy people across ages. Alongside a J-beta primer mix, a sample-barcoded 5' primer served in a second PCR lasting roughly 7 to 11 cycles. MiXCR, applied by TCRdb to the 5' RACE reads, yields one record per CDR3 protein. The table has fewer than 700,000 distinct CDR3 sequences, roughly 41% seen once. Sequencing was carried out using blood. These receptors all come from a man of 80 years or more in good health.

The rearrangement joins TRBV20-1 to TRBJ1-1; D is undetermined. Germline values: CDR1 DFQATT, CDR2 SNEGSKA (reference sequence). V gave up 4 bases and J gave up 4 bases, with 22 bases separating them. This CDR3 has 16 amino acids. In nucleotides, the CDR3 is TGCAGTGCTACGTCCCCGGTCGGCAGGCTGAGCACTGAAGCTTTCTTT. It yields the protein CSATSPVGRLSTEAFF.

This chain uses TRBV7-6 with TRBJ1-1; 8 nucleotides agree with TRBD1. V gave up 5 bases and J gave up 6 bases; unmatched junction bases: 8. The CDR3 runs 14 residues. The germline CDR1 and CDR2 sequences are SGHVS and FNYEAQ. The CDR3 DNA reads TGTGCCAGCAGCCATGGACAGGGTAGGGCTGAAGCTTTCTTT. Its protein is CASSHGQGRAEAFF.

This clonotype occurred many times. CDR3 nucleotide sequence: TGTGCCAGCAGCTTAGAGGTCGGGTTATCACCCCTCCACTTT. It yields the protein CASSLEVGLSPLHF. The chain is built from TRBV7-2 and TRBJ1-6, with D uncertain. V lost 1 base to trimming and J lost 10 bases, with 11 bases between them. The CDR3 extends over 14 amino acids. Per the germline V gene, CDR1 is SGHTA and CDR2 is FQGNSA.

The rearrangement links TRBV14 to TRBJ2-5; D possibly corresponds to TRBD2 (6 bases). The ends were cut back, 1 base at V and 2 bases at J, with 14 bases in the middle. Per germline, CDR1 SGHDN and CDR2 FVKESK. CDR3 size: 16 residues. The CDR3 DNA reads TGTGCCAGCAGCCAAGGAGTATTAGCGGCGCAAGAGACCCAGTACTTC. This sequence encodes CASSQGVLAAQETQYF.

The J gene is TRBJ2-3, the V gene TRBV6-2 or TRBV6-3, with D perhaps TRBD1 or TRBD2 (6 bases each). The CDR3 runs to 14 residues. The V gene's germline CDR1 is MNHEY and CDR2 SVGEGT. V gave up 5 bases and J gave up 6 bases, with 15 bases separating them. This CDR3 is CASSDATGRDTQYF. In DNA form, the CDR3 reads TGTGCCAGCAGTGACGCAACAGGGAGGGATACGCAGTATTTT.

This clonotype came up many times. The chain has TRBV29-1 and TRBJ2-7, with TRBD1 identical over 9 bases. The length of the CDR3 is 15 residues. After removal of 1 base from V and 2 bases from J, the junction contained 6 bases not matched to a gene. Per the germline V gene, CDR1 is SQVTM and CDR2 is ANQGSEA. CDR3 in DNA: TGCAGCGTTGAAGCCGGACAGGGGAAGCCCTACGAGCAGTACTTC. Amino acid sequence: CSVEAGQGKPYEQYF.

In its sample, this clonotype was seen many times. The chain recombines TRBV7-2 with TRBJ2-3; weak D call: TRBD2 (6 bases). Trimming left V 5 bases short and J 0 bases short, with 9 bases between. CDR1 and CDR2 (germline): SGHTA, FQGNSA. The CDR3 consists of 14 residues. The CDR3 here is CASSHGLSTDTQYF. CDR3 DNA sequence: TGTGCCAGCAGCCACGGACTAAGCACAGATACGCAGTATTTT.

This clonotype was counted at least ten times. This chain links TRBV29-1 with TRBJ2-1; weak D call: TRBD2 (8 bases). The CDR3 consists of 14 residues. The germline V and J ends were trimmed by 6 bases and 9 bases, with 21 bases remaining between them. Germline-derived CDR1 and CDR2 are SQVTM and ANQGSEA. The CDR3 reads CSVRLARQGGEQFF. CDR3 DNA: TGCAGCGTAAGACTAGCGAGACAGGGCGGTGAGCAGTTCTTC.

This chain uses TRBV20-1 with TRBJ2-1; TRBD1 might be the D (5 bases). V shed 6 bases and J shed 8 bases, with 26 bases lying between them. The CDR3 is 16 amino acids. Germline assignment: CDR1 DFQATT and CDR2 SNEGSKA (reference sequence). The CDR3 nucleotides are TGCAGTGCGGCTCGGGCTAGGGGCAACTATATCGATGAGCAGTTCTTC. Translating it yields CSAARARGNYIDEQFF.

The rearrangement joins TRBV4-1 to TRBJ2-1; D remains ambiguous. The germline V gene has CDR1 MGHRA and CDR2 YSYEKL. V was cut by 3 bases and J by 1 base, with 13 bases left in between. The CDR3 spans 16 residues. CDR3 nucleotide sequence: TGCGCCAGCAGCCACGCCGATCACCGATCCTACAATGAGCAGTTCTTC. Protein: CASSHADHRSYNEQFF.

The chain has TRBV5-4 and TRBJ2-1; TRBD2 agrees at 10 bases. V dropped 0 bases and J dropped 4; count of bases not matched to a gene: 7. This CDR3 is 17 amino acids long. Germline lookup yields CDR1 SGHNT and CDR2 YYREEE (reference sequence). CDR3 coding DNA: TGTGCCAGCAGCTTGGTGGTAGCGGGAGGACCTTACAATGAGCAGTTCTTC. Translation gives CASSLVVAGGPYNEQFF.

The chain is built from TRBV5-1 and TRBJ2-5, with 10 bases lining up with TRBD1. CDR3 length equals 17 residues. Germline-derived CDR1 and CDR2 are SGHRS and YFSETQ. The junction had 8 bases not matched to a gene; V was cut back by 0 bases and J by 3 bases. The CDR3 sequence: CASSLAKGQGTEETQYF. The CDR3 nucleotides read TGCGCCAGCAGCTTGGCCAAGGGACAGGGGACAGAAGAGACCCAGTACTTC.

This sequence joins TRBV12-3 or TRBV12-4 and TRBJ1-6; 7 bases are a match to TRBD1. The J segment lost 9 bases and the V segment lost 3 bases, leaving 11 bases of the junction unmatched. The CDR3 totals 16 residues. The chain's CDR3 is CASSLRGAGGSSPLHF. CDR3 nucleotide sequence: TGTGCCAGCAGTTTGAGAGGGGCAGGGGGTAGTTCACCCCTCCACTTT.

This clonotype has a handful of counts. The CDR3 DNA sequence: TGTGCCAGCAGCTTAGACCAGGCCATAGCTGGGGCCAACGTCCTGACTTTC. This gives the protein CASSLDQAIAGANVLTF. V and J are TRBV7-2 and TRBJ2-6; D unclear. The CDR3 spans 17 residues. Per germline, CDR1 SGHTA and CDR2 FQGNSA. V lost 1 base to trimming and J lost 2 bases, with 12 bases between them.

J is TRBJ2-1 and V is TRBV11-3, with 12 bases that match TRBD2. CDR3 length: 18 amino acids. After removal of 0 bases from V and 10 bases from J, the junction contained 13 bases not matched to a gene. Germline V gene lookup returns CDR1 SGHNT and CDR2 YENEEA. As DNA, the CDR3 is TGTGCCAGCAGCTTAGATTCCCCTAGCGGGAGGGCCGATTACGAGCAGTTCTTC. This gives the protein CASSLDSPSGRADYEQFF.

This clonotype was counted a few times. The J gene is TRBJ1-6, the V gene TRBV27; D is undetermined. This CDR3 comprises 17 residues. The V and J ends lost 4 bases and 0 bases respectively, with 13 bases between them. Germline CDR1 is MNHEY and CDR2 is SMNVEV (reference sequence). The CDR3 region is CASSYRGESSYNSPLHF. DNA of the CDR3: TGTGCCAGCAGTTATCGCGGAGAAAGCTCCTATAATTCACCCCTCCACTTT.

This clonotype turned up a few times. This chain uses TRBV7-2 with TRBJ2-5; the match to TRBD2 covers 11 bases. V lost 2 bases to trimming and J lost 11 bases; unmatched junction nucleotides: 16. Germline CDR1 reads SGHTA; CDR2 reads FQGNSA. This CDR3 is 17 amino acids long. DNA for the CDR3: TGTGCCAGCAGCTTATCGGTAGCGGGGGGGATTCAAAATGAGCAGTACTTC. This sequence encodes CASSLSVAGGIQNEQYF.

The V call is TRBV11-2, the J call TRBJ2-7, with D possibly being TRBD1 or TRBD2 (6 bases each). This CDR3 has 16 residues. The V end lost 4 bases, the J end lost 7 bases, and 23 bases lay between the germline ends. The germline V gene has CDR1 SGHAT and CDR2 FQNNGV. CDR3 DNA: TGTGCCAGCAGCTCTTACGGGGGCAGCTCCTACAATGAGCAGTACTTC. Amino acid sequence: CASSSYGGSSYNEQYF.

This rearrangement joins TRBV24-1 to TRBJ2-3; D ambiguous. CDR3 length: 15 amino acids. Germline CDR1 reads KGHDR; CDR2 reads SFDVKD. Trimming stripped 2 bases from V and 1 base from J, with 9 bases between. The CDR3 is CATSDSRVGTDTQYF. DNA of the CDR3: TGTGCCACCAGTGATTCCCGTGTGGGCACAGATACGCAGTATTTT.

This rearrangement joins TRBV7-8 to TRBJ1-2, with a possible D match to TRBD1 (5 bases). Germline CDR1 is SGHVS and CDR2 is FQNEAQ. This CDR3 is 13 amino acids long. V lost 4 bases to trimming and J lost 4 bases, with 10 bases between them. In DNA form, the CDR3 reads TGTGCCAGCAGCTCCGACAGATTCTATGGCTACACCTTC. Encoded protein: CASSSDRFYGYTF.